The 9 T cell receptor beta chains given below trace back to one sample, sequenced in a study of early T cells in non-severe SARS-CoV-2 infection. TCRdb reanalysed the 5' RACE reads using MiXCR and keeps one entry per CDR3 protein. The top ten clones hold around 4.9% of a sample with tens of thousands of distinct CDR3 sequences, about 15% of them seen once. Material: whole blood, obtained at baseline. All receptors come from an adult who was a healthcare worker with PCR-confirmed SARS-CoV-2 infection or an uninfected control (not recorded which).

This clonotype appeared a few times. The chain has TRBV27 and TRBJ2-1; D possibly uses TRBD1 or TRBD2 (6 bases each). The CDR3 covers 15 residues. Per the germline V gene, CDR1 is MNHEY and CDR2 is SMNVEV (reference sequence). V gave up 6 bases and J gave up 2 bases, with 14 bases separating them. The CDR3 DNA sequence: TGTGCCAGCAGCCCTAGGAGGGGGGCCTACAATGAGCAGTTCTTC. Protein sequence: CASSPRRGAYNEQFF.

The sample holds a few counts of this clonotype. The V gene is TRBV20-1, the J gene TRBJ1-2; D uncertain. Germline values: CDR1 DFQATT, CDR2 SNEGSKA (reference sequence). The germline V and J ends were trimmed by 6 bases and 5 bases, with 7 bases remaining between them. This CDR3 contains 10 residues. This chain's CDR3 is CSAPRYGYTF. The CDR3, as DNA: TGCAGTGCCCCCCGATATGGCTACACCTTC.

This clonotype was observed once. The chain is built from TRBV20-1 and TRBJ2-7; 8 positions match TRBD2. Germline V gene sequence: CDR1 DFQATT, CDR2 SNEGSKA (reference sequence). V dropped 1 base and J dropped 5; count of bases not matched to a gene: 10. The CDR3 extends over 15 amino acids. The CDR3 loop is CSARAWGTRSDEQYF. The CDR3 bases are TGCAGTGCTAGAGCATGGGGGACTAGGAGCGACGAGCAGTACTTC.

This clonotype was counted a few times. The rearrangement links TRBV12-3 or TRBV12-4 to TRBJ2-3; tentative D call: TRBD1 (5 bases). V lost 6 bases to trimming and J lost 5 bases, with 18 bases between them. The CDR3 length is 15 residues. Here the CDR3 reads CASRDGADKIDTQYF. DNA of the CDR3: TGTGCCAGCAGGGATGGGGCCGACAAAATAGATACGCAGTATTTT.

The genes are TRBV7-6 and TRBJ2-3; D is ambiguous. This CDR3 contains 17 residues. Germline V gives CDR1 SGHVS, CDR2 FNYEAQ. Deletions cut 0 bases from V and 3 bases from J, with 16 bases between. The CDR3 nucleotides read TGTGCCAGCAGCTTAGCGCTTTCCCGCGGCATAACAGATACGCAGTATTTT. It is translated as CASSLALSRGITDTQYF.

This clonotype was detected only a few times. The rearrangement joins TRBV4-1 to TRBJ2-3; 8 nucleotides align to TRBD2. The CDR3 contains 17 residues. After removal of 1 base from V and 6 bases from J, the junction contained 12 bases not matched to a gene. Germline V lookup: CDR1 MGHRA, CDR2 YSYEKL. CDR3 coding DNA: TGCGCCAGCAGCCAAGCGGCCCTTAGCGGGATGGTGGATACGCAGTATTTT. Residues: CASSQAALSGMVDTQYF.

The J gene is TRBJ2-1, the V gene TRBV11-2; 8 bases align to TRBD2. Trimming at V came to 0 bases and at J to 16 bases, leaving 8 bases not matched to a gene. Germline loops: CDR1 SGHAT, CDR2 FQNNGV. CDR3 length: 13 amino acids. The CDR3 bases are TGTGCCAGCAGCTTAGAAGCTTGGCGGGAGGTCTTCTTC. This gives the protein CASSLEAWREVFF.

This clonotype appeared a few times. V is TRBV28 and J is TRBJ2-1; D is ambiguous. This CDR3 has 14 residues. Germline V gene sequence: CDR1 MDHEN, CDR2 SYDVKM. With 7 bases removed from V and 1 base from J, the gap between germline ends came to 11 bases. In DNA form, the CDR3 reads TGTGCCAGCACCTACGGGCTTTCCTACAATGAGCAGTTCTTC. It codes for CASTYGLSYNEQFF.

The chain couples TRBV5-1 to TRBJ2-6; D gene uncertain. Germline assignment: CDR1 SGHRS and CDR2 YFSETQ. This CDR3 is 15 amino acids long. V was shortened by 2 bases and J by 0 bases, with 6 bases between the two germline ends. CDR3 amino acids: CASSLPYSGANVLTF. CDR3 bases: TGCGCCAGCAGCTTACCTTACTCTGGGGCCAACGTCCTGACTTTC.